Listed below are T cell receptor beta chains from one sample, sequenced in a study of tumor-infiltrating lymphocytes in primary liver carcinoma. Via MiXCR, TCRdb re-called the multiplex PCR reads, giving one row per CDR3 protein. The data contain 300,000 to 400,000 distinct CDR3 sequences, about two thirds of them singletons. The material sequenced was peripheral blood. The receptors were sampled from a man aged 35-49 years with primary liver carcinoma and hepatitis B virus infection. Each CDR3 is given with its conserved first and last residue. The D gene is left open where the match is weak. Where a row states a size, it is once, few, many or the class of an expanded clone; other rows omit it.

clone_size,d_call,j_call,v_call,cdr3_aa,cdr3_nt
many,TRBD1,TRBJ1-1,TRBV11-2,CASSTWTGEAEAFF,TGTGCCAGCAGCACCTGGACAGGGGAAGCTGAAGCTTTCTTT
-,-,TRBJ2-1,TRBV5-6,CACSAGLADYNEQFF,-
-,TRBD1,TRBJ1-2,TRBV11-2,CTSSSRQGAGGYTF,TGTACTAGCAGCTCTCGACAGGGGGCAGGTGGCTACACCTTC
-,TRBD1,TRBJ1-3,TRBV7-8,CARSNRGVGNTIYF,TGTGCCAGGAGCAACAGGGGGGTTGGAAACACCATATATTTT
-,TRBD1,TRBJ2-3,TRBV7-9,CASSPGTETDTRYF,TGTGCCAGCAGCCCCGGGACAGAGACAGATACGCGGTATTTT
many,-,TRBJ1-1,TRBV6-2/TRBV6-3,CASSPFRPNTEAFF,TGTGCCAGCAGTCCCTTTAGACCGAACACTGAAGCTTTCTTT
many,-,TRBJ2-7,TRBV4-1,CASSQGESREQYF,TGCGCCAGCAGCCAAGGGGAGTCCCGCGAGCAGTACTTC
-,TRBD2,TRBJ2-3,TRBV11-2,CASRLEAGGTDTQYF,TGTGCCAGCAGATTAGAGGCGGGAGGCACAGATACGCAGTATTTT
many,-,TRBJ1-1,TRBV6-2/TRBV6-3,CASSYGSEFTEAFF,TGTGCCAGCAGTTACGGGTCAGAGTTCACTGAAGCTTTCTTT
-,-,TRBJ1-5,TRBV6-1,CASRDRNSNKPQHF,TGTGCCAGCAGGGACAGAAATAGCAATAAGCCTCAGCATTTT
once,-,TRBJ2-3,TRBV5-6,CGSSGNTDTQYF,TGTGGCAGCAGCGGCAACACAGATACGCAGTATTTT
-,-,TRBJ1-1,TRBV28,CASSVRKGQFTEAFF,TGTGCCAGCAGTGTCCGGAAGGGGCAGTTTACTGAAGCTTTCTTT
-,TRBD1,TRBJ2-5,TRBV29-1,CSVEPDRGRQEIQYF,TGCAGCGTTGAGCCCGACAGGGGGCGGCAAGAGATCCAGTACTTC
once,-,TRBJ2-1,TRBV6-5,CASSKGSPYNEQFF,TGTGCCAGCAGTAAAGGCAGCCCCTACAATGAGCAGTTCTTC
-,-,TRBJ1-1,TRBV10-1,CASSEQGLEKTEAFF,TGCGCCAGCAGTGAGCAGGGTTTAGAGAAGACTGAAGCTTTCTTT
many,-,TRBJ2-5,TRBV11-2,CASRSLRDRRETQYF,TGTGCCAGCAGAAGCCTCCGTGACAGACGAGAGACCCAGTACTTC
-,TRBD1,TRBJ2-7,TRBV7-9,CASSGFRDRSLEQYF,TGTGCCAGCAGCGGATTCCGGGACAGGAGCCTCGAGCAGTACTTC
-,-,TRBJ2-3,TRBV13,CASSLAVDRTSTVTQYF,TGTGCCAGCAGCTTAGCGGTAGACAGAACTAGCACAGTTACGCAGTATTTT